A single sample gave rise to the 16 T cell receptor beta chains below, sequenced in a study of blood T cell repertoires in COVID-19. Assay: immunoSEQ multiplex PCR; the TCRdb copy retains only in-frame clones and omits some. The repertoire has about 110,000 clones, less than 75% of them found once; the top ten carry less than 2%. Specimen: peripheral blood. The receptor source for this set is a woman aged 40-49 years with acute or convalescent COVID-19.

This clone was seen ten or more times. The chain couples TRBV9 to TRBJ2-1; unclear D gene. From germline, CDR1 is SGDLS and CDR2 YYNGEE. V was clipped by 0 bases and J by 10 bases, with 11 bases between them. The CDR3 is 13 amino acids. CDR3 residues: CASSVDEAWEQFF. CDR3 nucleotide sequence: TGTGCCAGCAGCGTAGACGAGGCCTGGGAGCAGTTCTTC. Looking up the rest from reference TRBV9 and TRBJ2-1 gives the full variable domain: DSGVTQTPKHLITATGQRVTLRCSPRSGDLSVYWYQQSLDQGLQFLIQYYNGEERAKGNILERFSAQQFPDLHSELNLSSLELGDSALYFCASSVDEAWEQFFGPGTRLTVL.

The chain has TRBV5-4 and TRBJ2-2; 9 bases line up with TRBD1. Germline CDR1 and CDR2: SGHNT and YYREEE (reference sequence). The CDR3 extends over 16 amino acids. With 2 bases clipped from V and 2 bases from J, the junction kept 4 bases outside the gene matches. CDR3 in amino acids: CASSFGQGPNTGELFF. Here the CDR3 DNA reads TGTGCCAGCAGCTTCGGACAGGGGCCTAACACCGGGGAGCTGTTTTTT.

The genes are TRBV24-1 and TRBJ2-1, with TRBD2 matching over 7 bases. The germline gives CDR1 KGHDR, CDR2 SFDVKD. CDR3 size: 14 residues. J gave up 5 bases and V 3 bases, and 3 bases lay outside the gene matches. DNA for the CDR3: TGTGCCACCAGTGATCACGGGACTAACAATGAGCAGTTCTTC. Translating gives CATSDHGTNNEQFF.

The rearrangement joins TRBV6-2 or TRBV6-3 to TRBJ1-5; D uncertain. This CDR3 has 18 residues. V was pared by 3 bases and J by 3 bases, with 21 bases between. Germline lookup yields CDR1 MNHEY and CDR2 SVGEGT. The CDR3 here is CASSYPTGKGSDNQPQHF. CDR3 DNA sequence: TGTGCCAGCAGTTATCCGACCGGGAAAGGGAGTGACAATCAGCCCCAGCATTTT.

This clone was detected only a few times. V gene TRBV27 combines with J gene TRBJ2-2; 8 bases line up with TRBD2. Per germline, CDR1 MNHEY and CDR2 SMNVEV (reference sequence). This CDR3 has 16 amino acids. Unmatched junction bases numbered 3, after V lost 3 bases and J lost 0 bases. The CDR3 loop is CASSFGGGTNTGELFF. The CDR3 bases are TGTGCCAGCAGTTTTGGCGGGGGGACGAACACCGGGGAGCTGTTTTTT.

V usage is TRBV30 and J usage is TRBJ1-2; 11 bases are shared with TRBD1. Per germline, CDR1 GTSNPN and CDR2 SVGIG (reference sequence). V gave up 3 bases and J gave up 1 base; unmatched junction bases: 7. The length of the CDR3 is 16 residues. For the CDR3, the DNA is TGTGCCTGGAGGCCACGGACAGGGGGCCGTAACTATGGCTACACCTTC. Its protein is CAWRPRTGGRNYGYTF.

The chain links TRBV7-3 to TRBJ2-3; D is uncertain. Germline V gives CDR1 SGHTA, CDR2 FQGTGA. V lost 0 bases, J lost 2 bases, and 9 bases lay in between. This CDR3 is built from 15 residues. CDR3 sequence (DNA): TGTGCCAGCAGCTTAACGGTTACCTACACAGATACGCAGTATTTT. It codes for CASSLTVTYTDTQYF.

This rearrangement joins TRBV20-1 to TRBJ1-1, with D perhaps matching TRBD1 (5 bases). Trimming stripped 4 bases from V and 12 bases from J, with 15 bases between. The CDR3 consists of 11 residues. CDR1 DFQATT and CDR2 SNEGSKA come from the germline V gene (reference sequence). DNA for the CDR3: TGCAGTGCTACGGACACTGGTGGGACTTTCTTT. It specifies CSATDTGGTFF.

This clone was seen a few times. The chain uses TRBV5-1 and TRBJ1-1; a possible D gene is TRBD1 (5 bases). The V end was cut by 4 bases, the J end by 4 bases, with 17 bases between. Germline values: CDR1 SGHRS, CDR2 YFSETQ. The CDR3 has 15 amino acids. The CDR3 bases are TGCGCCAGCAGCAGGGACTCACGGGAGGGCACTGAAGCTTTCTTT. Translating gives CASSRDSREGTEAFF.

V gene TRBV11-2 combines with J gene TRBJ2-1, with D maybe TRBD1 (6 bases). This CDR3 comprises 13 residues. V lost 5 bases, J lost 7 bases, and 12 bases lay in between. Germline V lookup: CDR1 SGHAT, CDR2 FQNNGV. CDR3 DNA sequence: TGTGCCAGCAGCCCAGGGGTTGTGAATGAGCAGTTCTTC. This codes for CASSPGVVNEQFF.

This clone has just a few counts. The chain combines TRBV3-1 (or the pseudogene TRBV3-2) with TRBJ2-5; 8 bases align to TRBD2. This CDR3 region has 16 residues. Losses at the gene ends were 4 bases for V and 1 base for J; bases not matched to a gene: 8. Germline V gene sequence: CDR1 LGHDT, CDR2 YNNKEL (reference sequence). Here the CDR3 DNA reads TGTGCCAGCAGCCGCGGACTAGCAGACCCCCAAGAGACCCAGTACTTC. Its protein product is CASSRGLADPQETQYF.

V usage is TRBV25-1 and J usage is TRBJ2-3; D is perhaps TRBD1 (6 bases). The V end was cut by 1 base, the J end by 3 bases, with 14 bases between. The length of the CDR3 is 16 residues. Germline CDR1 reads MGHDK; CDR2 reads SYGVNS. CDR3 nucleotide sequence: TGTGCCAGCAGTGAATCGAAAGGGGGTGGAACAGATACGCAGTATTTT. Protein sequence: CASSESKGGGTDTQYF.

The chain combines TRBV18 with TRBJ2-1; the match to TRBD1 covers 8 bases. CDR1 and CDR2 from the germline V gene are KGHSH and LQKENI. The CDR3 loop spans 15 amino acids. Trimming removed 4 bases from V and 4 bases from J; junction bases left unmatched: 6. The CDR3 DNA reads as TGTGCCAGCTCACTACTGACAGGGGAGTACAATGAGCAGTTCTTC. Its translation is CASSLLTGEYNEQFF.

The chain has TRBV5-4 and TRBJ1-6; 9 bases fit TRBD1. Germline values: CDR1 SGHNT, CDR2 YYREEE (reference sequence). The CDR3 contains 15 residues. V lost 3 bases and J lost 6; bases outside the gene matches: 4. CDR3 sequence reads: CASSWGQGINSPLHF. Here the CDR3 DNA reads TGTGCCAGCAGCTGGGGACAGGGCATTAATTCACCCCTCCACTTT.

This clone was detected ten times or more. V and J are TRBV6-1 and TRBJ2-6, with D unclear. In germline, CDR1 is MNHNS, CDR2 SASEGT. Between the trimmed V and J ends, which lost 3 bases and 3 bases, there was a span of 6 bases. The CDR3 has 14 residues. The CDR3 DNA sequence: TGTGCCAGCAGTGAGACGGGTGGGGCCAACGTCCTGACTTTC. Amino acid sequence: CASSETGGANVLTF.

The chain couples TRBV5-1 to TRBJ1-6; the D is unclear. This CDR3 is built from 14 residues. Germline V CDR1 and CDR2: SGHRS, YFSETQ. V was clipped by 0 bases and J by 5 bases, with 6 bases between them. CDR3 protein: CASSLDGDNSPLHF. The CDR3 DNA follows: TGCGCCAGCAGCTTGGACGGGGATAATTCACCCCTCCACTTT. The full variable domain, in which reference TRBV5-1 and TRBJ1-6 provide the parts outside the CDR3, is KAGVTQTPRYLIKTRGQQVTLSCSPISGHRSVSWYQQTPGQGLQFLFEYFSETQRNKGNFPGRFSGRQFSNSRSEMNVSTLELGDSALYLCASSLDGDNSPLHFGNGTRLTVT.